This entry lists 24 T cell receptor beta chains sequenced from one sample in a study of cytomegalovirus exposure and HLA in healthy donors. The PCR employed 60 Vbeta primers together with 13 Jbeta primers. The protocol was immunoSEQ multiplex PCR, while the TCRdb copy is restricted to in-frame clones and leaves out a portion. The listing contains 30,000 to 35,000 clones. Sequenced: PBMCs. The receptors here all came from a woman in her thirties or forties in good health and CMV-seropositive.

This sequence joins TRBV6-5 and TRBJ1-2, with D tentatively TRBD1 (5 bases). Germline lookup yields CDR1 MNHEY and CDR2 SVGAGI. The CDR3 runs 14 residues. Trimming took 0 bases from V and 4 from J, leaving 9 bases between them. The CDR3 DNA is TGTGCCAGCAGTTACTCGATGGGGCCCTATGGCTACACCTTC. As protein: CASSYSMGPYGYTF.

The chain recombines TRBV19 with TRBJ2-7; D not resolved. Trimming shortened V by 5 bases and J by 2 bases, and 13 bases separated the two germline ends. CDR1 LNHDA and CDR2 SQIVND come from the germline V gene (reference sequence). The CDR3 consists of 14 residues. The CDR3 region has the DNA TGTGCCAGTAGTTCAACAGAGCTAACCTACGAGCAGTACTTC. Protein: CASSSTELTYEQYF.

V usage is TRBV7-6 and J usage is TRBJ2-5, with 8 bases lining up with TRBD2. CDR1 is SGHVS and CDR2 is FNYEAQ in the germline V gene. This CDR3 has 15 amino acids. V shed 6 bases and J 3 bases; nucleotides not matched to a gene: 9. The DNA of the CDR3 is TGTGCCAGCAGTTTCGGACTAGCCGACGAAGAGACCCAGTACTTC. This codes for CASSFGLADEETQYF.

This rearrangement joins TRBV5-1 to TRBJ2-1; 9 bases are shared with TRBD2. Germline-derived CDR1 and CDR2 are SGHRS and YFSETQ. The CDR3 is made up of 20 amino acids. V lost 2 bases, J lost 0 bases, and 15 bases stayed unmatched. CDR3 in DNA: TGCGCCAGCAGCTTTAGTCGGCTAGCGGGAACCATGAGCTCCTACAATGAGCAGTTCTTC. It is translated as CASSFSRLAGTMSSYNEQFF.

V gene TRBV4-3 combines with J gene TRBJ2-2; D is uncertain. The CDR3 loop spans 13 amino acids. Trimming pared 1 base from V and 6 bases from J, leaving 6 bases between. The germline V gene encodes CDR1 LGHNA and CDR2 YSLEER. DNA for the CDR3: TGCGCCAGCAGCCAAGTATTCCCCGGGGAGCTGTTTTTT. This encodes CASSQVFPGELFF.

The chain combines TRBV4-2 with TRBJ2-3; tentatively, D is TRBD2 (6 bases). V lost 2 bases to trimming and J lost 0 bases, with 9 bases between them. This CDR3 is 15 amino acids long. The germline CDR1 and CDR2 sequences are LGHNA and YNFKEQ. The CDR3, as DNA: TGTGCCAGCAGCCAATCCGGGACTAGCACAGATACGCAGTATTTT. The encoded protein is CASSQSGTSTDTQYF.

The chain uses TRBV4-1 and TRBJ2-7; 9 nucleotides align to TRBD1. The CDR3 has 16 residues. Germline CDR1 is MGHRA and CDR2 is YSYEKL. The trim removed 3 bases at V and 1 base at J, leaving 7 bases unmatched. CDR3 bases: TGCGCCAGCAGCCACTACTCGACAGGGGGTTCCTACGAGCAGTACTTC. Translation gives CASSHYSTGGSYEQYF.

This chain connects TRBV29-1 to TRBJ1-1, with TRBD1 identical over 8 bases. There are 14 residues in the CDR3. Germline assignment: CDR1 SQVTM and CDR2 ANQGSEA. J was trimmed by 3 bases and V by 1 base; bases with no gene match: 4. The CDR3 DNA reads TGCAGCGTTGAAGGTTCAGGGGGCTACACTGAAGCTTTCTTT. Amino acids: CSVEGSGGYTEAFF.

According to its frequency, this clone is medium-sized. The chain carries TRBV7-9 and TRBJ1-1, with a weak D call TRBD1 (6 bases). V was clipped by 6 bases and J by 6 bases, with 14 bases between them. Per the germline V gene, CDR1 is SEHNR and CDR2 is FQNEAQ (reference sequence). The length of the CDR3 is 13 residues. CDR3 DNA sequence: TGTGCCAGCAGTCTCCGGGACACCGCTGAAGCTTTCTTT. Protein sequence: CASSLRDTAEAFF.

The rearrangement joins TRBV30 to TRBJ2-1, with a weak D call TRBD1 (5 bases). The germline V gene encodes CDR1 GTSNPN and CDR2 SVGIG (reference sequence). The V end was cut by 4 bases, the J end by 4 bases, with 17 bases between. There are 15 residues in the CDR3. The CDR3 DNA reads as TGTGCCTGGATAGACGGAGACAGTTCTTACAATGAGCAGTTCTTC. Translating it yields CAWIDGDSSYNEQFF.

The rearrangement joins TRBV30 to TRBJ1-2; D is uncertain. With 1 base removed from V and 6 bases from J, the gap between germline ends came to 12 bases. CDR3 length: 13 residues. Germline CDR1 GTSNPN, CDR2 SVGIG (reference sequence). The CDR3 bases are TGTGCCTGGAGTGGGGCGGGGTATGATGGCTACACCTTC. Its protein product is CAWSGAGYDGYTF.

The chain recombines TRBV18 with TRBJ2-1; tentatively, D is TRBD1 (6 bases). The CDR3 has 14 amino acids. Between the trimmed V and J ends, which lost 4 bases and 3 bases, there was a span of 10 bases. Per germline, CDR1 KGHSH and CDR2 LQKENI. The CDR3 DNA sequence: TGTGCCAGCTCACTTCGGACAGTCTACAATGAGCAGTTCTTC. Translated: CASSLRTVYNEQFF. The whole variable domain, filled in from reference TRBV18 and TRBJ2-1, reads NAGVMQNPRHLVRRRGQEARLRCSPMKGHSHVYWYRQLPEEGLKFMVYLQKENIIDESGMPKERFSAEFPKEGPSILRIQQVVRGDSAAYFCASSLRTVYNEQFFGPGTRLTVL.

The chain carries TRBV5-6 and TRBJ2-7; TRBD1 is a possible D gene (5 bases). Germline assignment: CDR1 SGHDT and CDR2 YYEEEE. Trimming stripped 5 bases from V and 3 bases from J, with 12 bases between. The CDR3 length is 13 residues. CDR3 sequence (DNA): TGTGCCAGCAGGCTGGGGCAGAACTACGAGCAGTACTTC. Encoded protein: CASRLGQNYEQYF.

The chain links TRBV6-1 to TRBJ2-7; no reliable D call. V was shortened by 4 bases and J by 0 bases, with 16 bases between the two germline ends. CDR1 and CDR2 from the germline V gene are MNHNS and SASEGT. The CDR3 loop spans 16 amino acids. CDR3 region: CASSGLPGQGSYEQYF. CDR3 sequence (DNA): TGTGCCAGCAGTGGACTCCCGGGTCAAGGCTCCTACGAGCAGTACTTC.

The chain is built from TRBV28 and TRBJ2-2, with a tentative D call TRBD2 (6 bases). Germline CDR1 MDHEN, CDR2 SYDVKM. Trimming removed 3 bases from V and 5 bases from J, with 10 bases in between. The CDR3 sequence is 14 residues long. The CDR3 region is CASSFSSGTGELFF. The CDR3 nucleotides are TGTGCCAGCAGTTTTTCGAGCGGGACCGGGGAGCTGTTTTTT. The whole variable domain, remainder taken from reference TRBV28 and TRBJ2-2, is DVKVTQSSRYLVKRTGEKVFLECVQDMDHENMFWYRQDPGLGLRLIYFSYDVKMKEKGDIPEGYSVSREKKERFSLILESASTNQTSMYLCASSFSSGTGELFFGEGSRLTVL.

The chain has TRBV7-9 and TRBJ1-2; tentative D call: TRBD1 (5 bases). CDR3 length equals 12 residues. The germline CDR1 and CDR2 sequences are SEHNR and FQNEAQ (reference sequence). The germline V and J ends were trimmed by 6 bases and 8 bases, with 13 bases remaining between them. CDR3 region: CASSDQGSGYTF. Written as DNA, the CDR3 is TGTGCCAGCAGTGATCAGGGATCGGGCTACACCTTC. The whole variable domain, remainder taken from reference TRBV7-9 and TRBJ1-2, is DTGVSQNPRHKITKRGQNVTFRCDPISEHNRLYWYRQTLGQGPEFLTYFQNEAQLEKSRLLSDRFSAERPKGSFSTLEIQRTEQGDSAMYLCASSDQGSGYTFGSGTRLTVV.

The chain joins TRBV19 to TRBJ2-2, with TRBD2 matching over 13 bases. The CDR3 spans 17 residues. CDR1 is LNHDA and CDR2 is SQIVND in the germline V gene (reference sequence). With V trimmed by 7 bases and J by 7 bases, 12 bases remained unmatched. This CDR3 is CASTKQPGLAGIGELFF. The CDR3 DNA is TGTGCCAGTACAAAACAGCCGGGACTAGCGGGAATCGGGGAGCTGTTTTTT.

This chain uses TRBV6-5 with TRBJ2-3, with D possibly being TRBD2 (6 bases). The CDR3 is made up of 10 amino acids. Trimming cost V 8 bases and J 6 bases, with 6 bases left between them. Germline V gives CDR1 MNHEY, CDR2 SVGAGI. For the CDR3, the DNA is TGTGCCAGCGGGAGGGATACGCAGTATTTT. The encoded protein is CASGRDTQYF.

This sequence joins TRBV27 and TRBJ2-1; 11 bases are a match to TRBD2. The CDR3 has 15 amino acids. Germline lookup yields CDR1 MNHEY and CDR2 SMNVEV (reference sequence). V shed 2 bases and J 6 bases; nucleotides not matched to a gene: 3. The CDR3 region is CASSLRLAGGNEQFF. The CDR3 DNA is TGTGCCAGCAGTTTACGTCTAGCGGGAGGCAATGAGCAGTTCTTC.

The V gene is TRBV14, the J gene TRBJ2-7; 8 bases are a match to TRBD1. CDR3 size: 14 residues. V dropped 1 base and J dropped 7; count of bases not matched to a gene: 6. The germline V gene encodes CDR1 SGHDN and CDR2 FVKESK. CDR3 protein: CASSQVQGAGEQYF. The DNA of the CDR3 is TGTGCCAGCAGCCAAGTCCAGGGGGCGGGTGAGCAGTACTTC.

The chain joins TRBV4-3 to TRBJ2-1; 7 bases are shared with TRBD2. CDR1 is LGHNA, CDR2 YSLEER, per germline. Trimming at V came to 3 bases and at J to 10 bases, leaving 15 bases not matched to a gene. CDR3 length: 16 amino acids. The CDR3 here is CASSQKTRGDLSEQFF. DNA for the CDR3: TGCGCCAGCAGCCAGAAAACCCGGGGGGACTTATCCGAGCAGTTCTTC.

This sequence joins TRBV4-2 and TRBJ1-1, with D tentatively TRBD1 (6 bases). The CDR3 runs to 13 residues. Deletions cut 5 bases from V and 1 base from J, with 8 bases between. Germline assignment: CDR1 LGHNA and CDR2 YNFKEQ. CDR3 protein: CASSWTANTEAFF. The CDR3 DNA follows: TGTGCCAGCAGCTGGACAGCGAACACTGAAGCTTTCTTT.

The rearrangement links TRBV5-4 to TRBJ2-5, with D perhaps TRBD1 (6 bases). This CDR3 region has 14 residues. The germline V and J ends were trimmed by 7 bases and 3 bases, with 16 bases remaining between them. Per germline, CDR1 SGHNT and CDR2 YYREEE (reference sequence). Written as DNA, the CDR3 is TGTGCCAGCCTCCGAAGGGGGATCAAAGAGACCCAGTACTTC. It codes for CASLRRGIKETQYF.

The chain links TRBV6-1 to TRBJ1-2; 7 bases fit TRBD1. This CDR3 is 15 amino acids long. The germline V gene encodes CDR1 MNHNS and CDR2 SASEGT. With 4 bases clipped from V and 0 bases from J, the junction kept 5 bases outside the gene matches. The CDR3 loop is CASSGGGTTNYGYTF. The CDR3 DNA reads TGTGCCAGCAGTGGAGGGGGCACGACTAACTATGGCTACACCTTC.